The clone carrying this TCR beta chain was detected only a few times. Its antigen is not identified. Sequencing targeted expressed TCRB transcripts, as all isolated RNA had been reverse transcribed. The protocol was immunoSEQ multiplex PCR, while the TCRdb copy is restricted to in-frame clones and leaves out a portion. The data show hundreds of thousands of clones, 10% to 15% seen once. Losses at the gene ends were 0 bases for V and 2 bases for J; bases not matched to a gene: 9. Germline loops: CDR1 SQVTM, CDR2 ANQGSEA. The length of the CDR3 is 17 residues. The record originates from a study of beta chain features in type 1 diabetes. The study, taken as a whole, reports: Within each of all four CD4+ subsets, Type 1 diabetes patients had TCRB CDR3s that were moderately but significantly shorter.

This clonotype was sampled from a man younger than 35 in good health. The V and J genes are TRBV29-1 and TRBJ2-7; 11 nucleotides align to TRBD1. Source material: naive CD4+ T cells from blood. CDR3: CSVEDPPKGQGAYEQYF. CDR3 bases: TGCAGCGTTGAAGATCCACCTAAGGGACAGGGGGCCTACGAGCAGTACTTC.